This T cell receptor beta chain was recovered during a study of vaccination and CD4 T cells after COVID-19. Study details: The authors exposed cells to overlapping spike peptides derived from SARS-CoV-2, HCoV-NL63, HCoV-OC43 and HCoV-229E.

Comment on this clonotype: Its specificity is not known.

The treatment was: approximately nine-day PBMC culture with coronavirus spike peptide pools or control peptides (ViraFEST assay). Germline V gives CDR1 MGHDK, CDR2 SYGVNS. Trimming took 3 bases from V and 6 from J; bases not matched to a gene: 12. This CDR3 contains 17 residues. Cultured CD4+ T-cell DNA underwent Oncomine TCR Beta short-read sequencing. One entry per CDR3 protein, called by TCRdb with MiXCR from the PCR reads. The table includes about 17,000 distinct CDR3 sequences, around 32% detected once. The TCR sequence derives from a human donor with COVID-19. Specimen: cultured CD4+ T cells from blood. V and J are TRBV25-1 and TRBJ2-1, with 9 bases lining up with TRBD1. The CDR3 nucleotides read TGTGCCAGCAGTGAGGCCACCGGGACAGGGTTTTTCAATGAGCAGTTCTTC. It translates to CASSEATGTGFFNEQFF.